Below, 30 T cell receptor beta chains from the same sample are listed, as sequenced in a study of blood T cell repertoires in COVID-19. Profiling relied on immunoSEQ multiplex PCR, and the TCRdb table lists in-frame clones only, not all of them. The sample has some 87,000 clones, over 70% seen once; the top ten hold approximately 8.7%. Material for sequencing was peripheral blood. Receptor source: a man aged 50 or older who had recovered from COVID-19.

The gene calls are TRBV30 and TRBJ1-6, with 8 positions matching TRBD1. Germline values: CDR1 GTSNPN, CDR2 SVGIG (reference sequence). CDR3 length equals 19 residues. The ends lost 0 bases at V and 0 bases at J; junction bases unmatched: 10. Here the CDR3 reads CAWSVRWRQGSSYNSPLHF. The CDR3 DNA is TGTGCCTGGAGTGTACGATGGAGACAGGGGAGCTCCTATAATTCACCCCTCCACTTT. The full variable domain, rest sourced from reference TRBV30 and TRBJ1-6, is SQTIHQWPATLVQPVGSPLSLECTVEGTSNPNLYWYRQAAGRGLQLLFYSVGIGQISSEVPQNLSASRPQDRQFILSSKKLLLSDSGFYLCAWSVRWRQGSSYNSPLHFGNGTRLTVT.

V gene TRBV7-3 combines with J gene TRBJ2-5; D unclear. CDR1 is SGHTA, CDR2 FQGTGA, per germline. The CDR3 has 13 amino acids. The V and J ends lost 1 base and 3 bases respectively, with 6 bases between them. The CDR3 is CASSLNTKETQYF. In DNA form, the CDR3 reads TGTGCCAGCAGCTTAAACACGAAAGAGACCCAGTACTTC.

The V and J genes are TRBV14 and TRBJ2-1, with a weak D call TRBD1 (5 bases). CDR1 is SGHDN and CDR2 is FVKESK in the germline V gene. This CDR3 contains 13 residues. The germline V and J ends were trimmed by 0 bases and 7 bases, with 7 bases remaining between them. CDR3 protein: CASSQEGPNEQFF. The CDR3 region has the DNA TGTGCCAGCAGCCAAGAGGGGCCAAATGAGCAGTTCTTC.

The CDR3 sequence: CASSLDTGTNEKLFF. In DNA, the CDR3 is TGTGCCAGCAGCTTAGATACGGGTACCAATGAAAAACTGTTTTTT. This chain uses TRBV7-2 with TRBJ1-4; no definite D call. This CDR3 region has 15 residues. Trimming removed 1 base from V and 5 bases from J, with 11 bases in between. CDR1 is SGHTA, CDR2 FQGNSA, per germline.

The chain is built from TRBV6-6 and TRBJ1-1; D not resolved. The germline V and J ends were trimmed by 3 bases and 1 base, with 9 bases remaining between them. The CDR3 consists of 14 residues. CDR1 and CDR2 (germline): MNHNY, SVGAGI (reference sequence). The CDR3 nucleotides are TGTGCCAGCAGTTATCAGACGGGGAACACTGAAGCTTTCTTT. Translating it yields CASSYQTGNTEAFF.

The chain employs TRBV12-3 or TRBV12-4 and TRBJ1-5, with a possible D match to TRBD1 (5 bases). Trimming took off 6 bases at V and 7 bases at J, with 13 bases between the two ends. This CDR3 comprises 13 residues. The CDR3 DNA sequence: TGTGCCAGCAGGGAGTCAGGGAACCAGCCCCAGCATTTT. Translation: CASRESGNQPQHF.

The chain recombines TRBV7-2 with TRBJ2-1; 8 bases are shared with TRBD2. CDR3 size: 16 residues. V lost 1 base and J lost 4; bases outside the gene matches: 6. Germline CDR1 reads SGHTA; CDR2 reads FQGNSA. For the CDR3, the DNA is TGTGCCAGCAGCTTAGTTACGGGGGGGGCGTACAATGAGCAGTTCTTC. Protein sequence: CASSLVTGGAYNEQFF.

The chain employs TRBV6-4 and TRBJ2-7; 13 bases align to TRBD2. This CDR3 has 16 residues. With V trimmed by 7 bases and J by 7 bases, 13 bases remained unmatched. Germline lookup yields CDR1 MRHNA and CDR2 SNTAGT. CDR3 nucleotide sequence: TGTGCCAGCACCTGGACTAGCGGGAGAAATGAATGTGAGCAGTACTTC. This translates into CASTWTSGRNECEQYF.

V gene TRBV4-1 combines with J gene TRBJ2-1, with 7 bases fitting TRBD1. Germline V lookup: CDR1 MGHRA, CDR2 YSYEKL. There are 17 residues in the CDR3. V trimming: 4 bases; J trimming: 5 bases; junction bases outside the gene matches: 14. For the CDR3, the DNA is TGCGCCAGCAGCCCGGAAGACGGGACAGCCCGAAACAATGAGCAGTTCTTC. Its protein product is CASSPEDGTARNNEQFF.

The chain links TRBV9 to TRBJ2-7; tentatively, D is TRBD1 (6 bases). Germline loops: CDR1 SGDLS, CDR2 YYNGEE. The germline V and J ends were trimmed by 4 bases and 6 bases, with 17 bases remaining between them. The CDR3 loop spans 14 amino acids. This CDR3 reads CASSLTGKVSEQYF. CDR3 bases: TGTGCCAGCAGCCTCACAGGGAAGGTCTCCGAGCAGTACTTC.

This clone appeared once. CDR3 loop: CASSRGLYNSPLHF. The CDR3 DNA reads TGTGCCAGCAGTCGGGGATTGTATAATTCACCCCTCCACTTT. This rearrangement joins TRBV25-1 to TRBJ1-6, with no clear D. Germline V CDR1 and CDR2: MGHDK, SYGVNS. CDR3 size: 14 residues. With 5 bases removed from V and 4 bases from J, the gap between germline ends came to 9 bases. Drawing the rest from reference TRBV25-1 and TRBJ1-6, the complete variable domain is EADIYQTPRYLVIGTGKKITLECSQTMGHDKMYWYQQDPGMELHLIHYSYGVNSTEKGDLSSESTVSRIRTEHFPLTLESARPSHTSQYLCASSRGLYNSPLHFGNGTRLTVT.

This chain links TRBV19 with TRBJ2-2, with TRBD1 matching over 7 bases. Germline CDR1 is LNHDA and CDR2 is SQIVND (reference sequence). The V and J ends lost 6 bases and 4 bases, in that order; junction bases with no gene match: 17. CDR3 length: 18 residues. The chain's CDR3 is CASRQSDRELWGTGELFF. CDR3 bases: TGTGCCAGTAGGCAATCCGACAGGGAACTTTGGGGCACCGGGGAGCTGTTTTTT.

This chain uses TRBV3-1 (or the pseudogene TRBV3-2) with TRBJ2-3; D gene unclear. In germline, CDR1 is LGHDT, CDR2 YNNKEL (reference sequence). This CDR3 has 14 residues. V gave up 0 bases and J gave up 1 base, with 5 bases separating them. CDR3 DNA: TGTGCCAGCAGCCAAGATCAGGGCACAGATACGCAGTATTTT. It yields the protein CASSQDQGTDTQYF.

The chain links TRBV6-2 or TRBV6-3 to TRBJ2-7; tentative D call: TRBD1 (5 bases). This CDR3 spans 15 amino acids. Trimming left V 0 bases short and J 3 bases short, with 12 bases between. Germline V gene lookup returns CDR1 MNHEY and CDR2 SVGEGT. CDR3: CASSYSSRALYEQYF. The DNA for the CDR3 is TGTGCCAGCAGTTACTCGAGCAGGGCCCTCTACGAGCAGTACTTC.

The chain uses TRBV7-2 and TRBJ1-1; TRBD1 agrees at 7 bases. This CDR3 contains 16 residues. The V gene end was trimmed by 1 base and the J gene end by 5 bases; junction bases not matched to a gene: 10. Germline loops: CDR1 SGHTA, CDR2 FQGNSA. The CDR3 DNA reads TGTGCCAGCAGCTTAGTGGGTACAGGGGTGGGGACTGAAGCTTTCTTT. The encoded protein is CASSLVGTGVGTEAFF.

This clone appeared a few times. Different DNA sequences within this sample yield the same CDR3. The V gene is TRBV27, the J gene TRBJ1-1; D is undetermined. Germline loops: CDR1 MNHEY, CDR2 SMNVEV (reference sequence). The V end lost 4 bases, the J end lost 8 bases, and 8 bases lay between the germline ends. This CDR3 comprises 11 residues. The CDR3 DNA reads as TGTGCCAGCAGTTCCCGCGTCGAAGCTTTCTTT. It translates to CASSSRVEAFF.

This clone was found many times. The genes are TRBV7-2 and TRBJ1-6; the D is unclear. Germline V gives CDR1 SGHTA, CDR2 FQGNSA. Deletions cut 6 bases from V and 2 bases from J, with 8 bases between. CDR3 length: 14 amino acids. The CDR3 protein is CASSLTAYNSPLHF. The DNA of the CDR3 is TGTGCCAGCAGTTTAACAGCCTATAATTCACCCCTCCACTTT.

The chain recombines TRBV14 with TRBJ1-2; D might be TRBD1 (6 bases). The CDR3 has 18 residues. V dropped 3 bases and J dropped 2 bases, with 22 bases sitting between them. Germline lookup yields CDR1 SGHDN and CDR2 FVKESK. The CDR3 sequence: CASSHTGTPVWPNYGYTF. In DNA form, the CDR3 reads TGTGCCAGCAGCCATACCGGGACACCCGTGTGGCCGAACTATGGCTACACCTTC.

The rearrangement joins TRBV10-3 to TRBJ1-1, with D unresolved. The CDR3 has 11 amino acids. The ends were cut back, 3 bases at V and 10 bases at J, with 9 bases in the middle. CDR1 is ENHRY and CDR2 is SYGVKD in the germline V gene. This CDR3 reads CAISEWGAAFF. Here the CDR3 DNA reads TGTGCCATCAGTGAATGGGGAGCAGCTTTCTTT.

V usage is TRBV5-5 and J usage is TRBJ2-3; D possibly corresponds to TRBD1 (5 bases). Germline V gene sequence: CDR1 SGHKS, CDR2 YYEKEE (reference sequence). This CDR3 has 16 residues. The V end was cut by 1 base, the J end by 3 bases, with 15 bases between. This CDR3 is CASSLSTGRVTDTQYF. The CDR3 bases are TGTGCCAGCAGCTTGTCCACGGGCAGGGTGACAGATACGCAGTATTTT.

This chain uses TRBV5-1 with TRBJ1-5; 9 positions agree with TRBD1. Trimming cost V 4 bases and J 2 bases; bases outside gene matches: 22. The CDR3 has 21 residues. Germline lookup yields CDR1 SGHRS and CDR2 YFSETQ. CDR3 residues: CASSPLQGAGGRGGGNQPQHF. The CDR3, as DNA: TGCGCCAGCAGCCCCTTACAGGGGGCTGGGGGCAGAGGAGGCGGCAATCAGCCCCAGCATTTT.

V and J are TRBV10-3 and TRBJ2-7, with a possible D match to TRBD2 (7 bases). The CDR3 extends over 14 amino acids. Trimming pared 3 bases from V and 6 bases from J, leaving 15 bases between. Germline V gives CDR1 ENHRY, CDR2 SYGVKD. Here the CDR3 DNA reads TGTGCCATCAGTGATCTAGGGGGGGGGCGCGAGCAGTACTTC. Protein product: CAISDLGGGREQYF.

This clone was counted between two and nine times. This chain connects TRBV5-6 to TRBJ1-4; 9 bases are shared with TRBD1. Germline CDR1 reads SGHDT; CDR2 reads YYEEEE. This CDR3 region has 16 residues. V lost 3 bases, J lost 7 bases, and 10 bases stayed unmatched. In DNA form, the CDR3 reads TGTGCCAGCAGCTGGGGTACGGGACAGGGACGTGAAAAACTGTTTTTT. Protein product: CASSWGTGQGREKLFF.

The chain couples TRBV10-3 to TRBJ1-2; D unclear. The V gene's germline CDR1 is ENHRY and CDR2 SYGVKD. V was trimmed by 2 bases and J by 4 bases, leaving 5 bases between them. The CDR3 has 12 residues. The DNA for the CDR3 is TGTGCCATCAGTGAGCTAGTCTATGGCTACACCTTC. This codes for CAISELVYGYTF.

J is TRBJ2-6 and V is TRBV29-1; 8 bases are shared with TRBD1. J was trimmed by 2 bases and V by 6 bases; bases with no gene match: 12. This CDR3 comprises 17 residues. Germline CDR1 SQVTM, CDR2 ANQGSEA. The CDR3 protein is CSVLAQGAWAGANVLTF. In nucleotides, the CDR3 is TGCAGCGTCCTGGCCCAGGGGGCTTGGGCTGGGGCCAACGTCCTGACTTTC. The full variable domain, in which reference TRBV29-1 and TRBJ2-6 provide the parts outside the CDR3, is SAVISQKPSRDICQRGTSLTIQCQVDSQVTMMFWYRQQPGQSLTLIATANQGSEATYESGFVIDKFPISRPNLTFSTLTVSNMSPEDSSIYLCSVLAQGAWAGANVLTFGAGSRLTVL.

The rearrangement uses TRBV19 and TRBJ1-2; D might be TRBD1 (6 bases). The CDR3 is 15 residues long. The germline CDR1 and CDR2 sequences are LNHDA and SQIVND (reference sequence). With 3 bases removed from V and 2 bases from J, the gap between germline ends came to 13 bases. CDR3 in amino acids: CASSIHRVQNYGYTF. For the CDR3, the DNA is TGTGCCAGTAGTATCCACAGGGTGCAAAACTATGGCTACACCTTC.

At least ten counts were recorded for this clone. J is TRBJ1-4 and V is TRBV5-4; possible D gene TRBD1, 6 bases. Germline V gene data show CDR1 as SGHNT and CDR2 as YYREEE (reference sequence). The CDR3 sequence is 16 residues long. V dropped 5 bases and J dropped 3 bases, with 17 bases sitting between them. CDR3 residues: CASSYGTPGANEKLFF. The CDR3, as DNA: TGTGCCAGCAGTTACGGGACACCCGGGGCTAATGAAAAACTGTTTTTT.

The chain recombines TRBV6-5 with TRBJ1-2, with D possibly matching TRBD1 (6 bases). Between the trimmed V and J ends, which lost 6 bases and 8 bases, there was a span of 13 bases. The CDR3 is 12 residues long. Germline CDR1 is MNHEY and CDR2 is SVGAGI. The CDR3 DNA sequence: TGTGCCAGCAGCACCGGGACATACGGCTACACCTTC. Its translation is CASSTGTYGYTF.

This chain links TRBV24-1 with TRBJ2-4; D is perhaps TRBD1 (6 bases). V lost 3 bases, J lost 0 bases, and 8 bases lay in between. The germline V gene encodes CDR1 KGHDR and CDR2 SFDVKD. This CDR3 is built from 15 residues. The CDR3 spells CATSDDRLAKNIQYF. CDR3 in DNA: TGTGCCACCAGTGATGACAGGCTAGCCAAAAACATTCAGTACTTC.

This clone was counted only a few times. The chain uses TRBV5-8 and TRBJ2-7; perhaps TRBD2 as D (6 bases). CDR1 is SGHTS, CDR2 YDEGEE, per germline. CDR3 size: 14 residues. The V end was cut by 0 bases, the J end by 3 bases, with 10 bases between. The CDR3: CASSLERRDYEQYF. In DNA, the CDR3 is TGTGCCAGCAGCTTGGAACGGAGGGACTACGAGCAGTACTTC.